This T cell receptor (beta chain) is from a study of blood T cells in healthy people across ages. Overall study results and limits: Both naive CD4+ cell counts and diversity were greater in long-lived donors than in aged donors.

The table lists this clonotype with a few counts. Its matching antigen is unknown. The CDR3 consists of 16 residues. CDR1 and CDR2 (germline): KGHSH, LQKENI. J lost 8 bases, V lost 1 base, and 9 bases had no gene match. Ranging in age from about 6 to 95, the donors were healthy Caucasian individuals from Russia. Isolated PBMCs totaled at least 7 million in each sample. Then a second PCR, running roughly 7 to 12 cycles, was carried out with a sample-barcoded 5' primer and a J-beta primer mix. Using its own MiXCR run on the 5' RACE reads, TCRdb lists one record per CDR3 protein. The sample has some 1.5 million distinct CDR3 sequences; 28% are singletons.

This receptor was obtained from a woman younger than 45 in good health. V usage is TRBV18 and J usage is TRBJ2-1, with 9 nucleotides matching TRBD2. Sequenced material: blood. The CDR3 nucleotides read TGTGCCAGCTCACCACATGAGGAGCGGGGGGCACATGAGCAGTTCTTC. Its protein product is CASSPHEERGAHEQFF.